Listed below are T cell receptor beta chains from one sample, sequenced in a study of T cell repertoires in cytomegalovirus infection. TCRdb re-analysed the reads in MiXCR, keeping a single row per CDR3 protein. The table records about 230,000 distinct CDR3 sequences, roughly 20% of them present only once. Sequencing was done on a sample of CD8+ T cells from PBMCs. These receptors all stem from a human donor in good health (CMV status not recorded). Some clones in this sample may be carry-over from other donors' samples. CDR3s include the opening cysteine and the closing phenylalanine or tryptophan. The order of the fields is V gene, D gene, clone size, J gene, CDR3 DNA, CDR3 protein. A D gene is named only where the DNA matches it firmly. Only part of the rows carry a size: once, few, many, or a class if the clone is expanded.

TRBV2	.	few	TRBJ2-2	TGTGCCAGCACCAACCCGGGACTGGGGCCTCCCGGGGAGCTGTTTTTT	CASTNPGLGPPGELFF
TRBV2	.	few	TRBJ2-1	TGTGCCAGCCTCGGCAGTGACTACAATGAGCAGTTCTTC	CASLGSDYNEQFF
TRBV20-1	.	.	TRBJ1-1	TGCAGTGCTAGGGATCCGGGGGTCGAAGCTTTCTTT	CSARDPGVEAFF
TRBV28	.	.	TRBJ1-1	TGTGCCAGCAGGCCCCGGAAGGCAGATATGAACACTGAAGCTTTCTTT	CASRPRKADMNTEAFF
TRBV2	TRBD2	.	TRBJ2-5	TGTGCCAGCAGTGAAGTTCCAGCGGGGGAGACCCAGTACTTC	CASSEVPAGETQYF
TRBV19	.	few	TRBJ2-2	TGTGCCAGTAGTAGACTCGGACGGAATTCGAACACCGGGGAGCTGTTTTTT	CASSRLGRNSNTGELFF
TRBV2	TRBD2	once	TRBJ2-2	TGTGCCAGCAGTGCTACTAGCGCTGACACCGGGGAGCTGTTTTTT	CASSATSADTGELFF
TRBV4-1	.	.	TRBJ2-7	TGCGCCAGCAGCCAAGTGTTCGGGGCGGCGGGTTACGAGCAGTACTTC	CASSQVFGAAGYEQYF
TRBV12-3/TRBV12-4	.	many	TRBJ1-4	TGTGCCAGCAGTCCCCGCGGCAGTGGAAATGAAAAACTGTTTTTT	CASSPRGSGNEKLFF
TRBV7-9	.	.	TRBJ2-1	TGTGCCAGCAGCTTAGCACCTAGCAATGAGCAGTTCTTC	CASSLAPSNEQFF
TRBV7-8	.	many	TRBJ2-2	TGTGCCAGCGCGGGACGGCCATCGAACACCGGGGAGCTGTTTTTT	CASAGRPSNTGELFF
TRBV19	.	.	TRBJ1-5	TGTGCCAGTAGTACCCTGGGAGGGAAGCAGCCCCAGCATTTT	CASSTLGGKQPQHF
TRBV19	.	.	TRBJ2-1	TGTGCCAGTAGTTGGGGATGGAATGAGCAGTTCTTC	CASSWGWNEQFF
TRBV14	TRBD2	.	TRBJ2-7	TGTGCCAGCAGCCAAGTTTTTAGCGGGGTCTTCTCCTACGAGCAGTACTTC	CASSQVFSGVFSYEQYF
TRBV7-7	.	few	TRBJ1-1	TGTGCCAGCAGCTTAAAACGCAGGGATAGCGAGGGCACTGAAGCTTTCTTT	CASSLKRRDSEGTEAFF
TRBV7-6	.	many	TRBJ2-1	TGTGCCAGCAGCTTAGATAGTGGCAATGAGCAGTTCTTC	CASSLDSGNEQFF
TRBV29-1	.	.	TRBJ1-1	TGCAGCGTTGAAAGCGCGGAGGCTTTCTTT	CSVESAEAFF
TRBV20-1	.	.	TRBJ2-7	TGCAGTGCCCGATCCACGGAGGGCTCCTACGAGCAGTACTTC	CSARSTEGSYEQYF
TRBV28	.	many	TRBJ2-7	TGTGCCAGCAGTACGGGCAGGAGGTACGAGCAGTACTTC	CASSTGRRYEQYF
TRBV2	TRBD2	few	TRBJ2-3	TGTGCCAGCAGTTGGGCCCAGCGGGGGGAAACAGATACGCAGTATTTT	CASSWAQRGETDTQYF
TRBV6-1	.	few	TRBJ2-5	TGTGCCAGCAGTGCACGCGCTGGACTATTAGAGACCCAGTACTTC	CASSARAGLLETQYF
TRBV28	TRBD1	.	TRBJ1-1	TGTGCCAGCAGTACCGGGACAGGTGGGTTTTGGAACACTGAAGCTTTCTTT	CASSTGTGGFWNTEAFF
TRBV30	.	.	TRBJ2-7	TGTGCCTATACGTTGGGAACCTACGAGCAGTACTTC	CAYTLGTYEQYF
TRBV20-1	TRBD1	few	TRBJ2-7	TGCAGTGCTAGGGACAGGACTTACACCTACGAGCAGTACTTC	CSARDRTYTYEQYF
TRBV19	.	few	TRBJ1-1	TGTGCCAGTAGCGAGCCAGGGCCGAACACTGAAGCTTTCTTT	CASSEPGPNTEAFF
TRBV28	.	.	TRBJ1-6	TGTGCCAGCAGTTTCTTGGGGGACATGTATAATTCACCCCTCCACTTT	CASSFLGDMYNSPLHF
TRBV7-6	.	.	TRBJ2-1	TGTGCCAGCAGCTTAGGTCCGGGATGGTCCAATGAGCAGTTCTTC	CASSLGPGWSNEQFF